The 14 T cell receptor beta chains in this list originate from one sample, sequenced in a study of response to subunit inactivated influenza vaccine. One entry per CDR3 protein, called by TCRdb with MiXCR from the RT-PCR reads. This table holds around 480,000 distinct CDR3 sequences, about 15% found once. This sample comprised CD4+ T cells sorted from PBMCs, obtained about 23 months after vaccination. Receptors were obtained from a man between 50 and 69 years old who received an inactivated influenza vaccine.

This clonotype was counted between two and nine times. The chain couples TRBV29-1 to TRBJ2-1; TRBD2 might be the D (5 bases). The CDR3 sequence is 13 residues long. V was shortened by 6 bases and J by 7 bases, with 16 bases between the two germline ends. From germline, CDR1 is SQVTM and CDR2 ANQGSEA. The CDR3 reads CSVAVPPGNEQFF. The DNA for the CDR3 is TGCAGCGTAGCCGTCCCCCCGGGGAATGAGCAGTTCTTC.

This clonotype has only a few counts. The chain joins TRBV11-2 to TRBJ2-7; possibly TRBD1 for D (6 bases). V lost 5 bases, J lost 7 bases, and 18 bases lay in between. Germline CDR1 reads SGHAT; CDR2 reads FQNNGV. This CDR3 contains 14 residues. The CDR3 protein is CASSPLQGGYEQYF. CDR3 nucleotides: TGTGCCAGCAGCCCCTTACAGGGCGGCTATGAGCAGTACTTC.

This clonotype showed up just a few times. The chain couples TRBV11-2 to TRBJ1-5; possible D gene TRBD1, 6 bases. The CDR3 has 15 amino acids. Germline lookup yields CDR1 SGHAT and CDR2 FQNNGV. V was clipped by 5 bases and J by 4 bases, with 15 bases between them. The CDR3 DNA reads TGTGCCAGCAGCCCTACGGACAGCGGGAATCAGCCCCAGCATTTT. Translated, it gives CASSPTDSGNQPQHF.

This clonotype was found once. This rearrangement joins TRBV7-2 to TRBJ2-7; D is uncertain. The CDR3 extends over 14 amino acids. V lost 4 bases and J lost 0, with 10 bases in between. Germline CDR1 and CDR2: SGHTA and FQGNSA. In nucleotides, the CDR3 is TGTGCCAGCAGCTACGTCGAACTCTCCTACGAGCAGTACTTC. Translating gives CASSYVELSYEQYF.

This clonotype was seen many times. This chain uses TRBV5-1 with TRBJ2-3; D is unresolved. Germline V CDR1 and CDR2: SGHRS, YFSETQ. V shed 4 bases and J shed 0 bases, with 12 bases lying between them. The CDR3 runs to 15 residues. The CDR3 region has the DNA TGCGCCAGCAGCCCCCTTTTGGGCAGCACAGATACGCAGTATTTT. Protein sequence: CASSPLLGSTDTQYF.

This clonotype was found a few times. The rearrangement uses TRBV5-1 and TRBJ2-5; no clear D. The CDR3 spans 15 residues. The V and J ends lost 0 bases and 10 bases respectively, with 19 bases between them. Per germline, CDR1 SGHRS and CDR2 YFSETQ. The CDR3 spells CASSLEPGILVDQYF. Written as DNA, the CDR3 is TGCGCCAGCAGCTTGGAGCCGGGCATACTCGTCGACCAGTACTTC.

This clonotype was seen more than once but under ten times. V and J are TRBV20-1 and TRBJ2-7; TRBD2 aligns across 11 bases. Germline CDR1 and CDR2: DFQATT and SNEGSKA (reference sequence). CDR3 length: 14 amino acids. J was trimmed by 2 bases and V by 4 bases; bases with no gene match: 4. The CDR3 DNA is TGCAGTGCTAAACCGGGACTAGCGGCCTACGAGCAGTACTTC. This gives the protein CSAKPGLAAYEQYF.

The table lists this clonotype with a few counts. The chain combines TRBV5-1 with TRBJ2-7; 9 nucleotides agree with TRBD1. V trimming: 0 bases; J trimming: 5 bases; junction bases outside the gene matches: 6. The CDR3 contains 15 residues. Germline CDR1 reads SGHRS; CDR2 reads YFSETQ. The CDR3 protein is CASSLAGQGSNEQYF. The CDR3 DNA is TGCGCCAGCAGCTTGGCGGGACAGGGATCGAACGAGCAGTACTTC.

This chain's CDR3 is CSASKAGRIISGANVLTF. DNA of the CDR3: TGCAGTGCCAGCAAAGCGGGACGGATCATCTCTGGGGCCAACGTCCTGACTTTC. The V and J genes are TRBV20-1 and TRBJ2-6; TRBD2 agrees at 7 bases. Germline V CDR1 and CDR2: DFQATT, SNEGSKA (reference sequence). Trimming at V came to 6 bases and at J to 0 bases, leaving 14 bases not matched to a gene. CDR3 length: 18 residues.

This clonotype appeared a few times. V gene TRBV24-1 combines with J gene TRBJ2-3; no definite D call. This CDR3 contains 12 residues. Germline V CDR1 and CDR2: KGHDR, SFDVKD. V was shortened by 0 bases and J by 6 bases, with 3 bases between the two germline ends. DNA of the CDR3: TGTGCCACCAGTGATTTGCTGGATACGCAGTATTTT. This sequence encodes CATSDLLDTQYF.

This clonotype has more than one count but fewer than ten. The V and J genes are TRBV14 and TRBJ2-5; TRBD2 agrees at 7 bases. The CDR3 loop spans 17 amino acids. From germline, CDR1 is SGHDN and CDR2 FVKESK. With 1 base clipped from V and 5 bases from J, the junction kept 13 bases outside the gene matches. CDR3: CASSQAAGGGFLETQYF. The DNA for the CDR3 is TGTGCCAGCAGCCAAGCGGCGGGCGGGGGATTCCTGGAGACCCAGTACTTC. The full variable domain, with the rest looked up from reference TRBV14 and TRBJ2-5, is EAGVTQFPSHSVIEKGQTVTLRCDPISGHDNLYWYRRVMGKEIKFLLHFVKESKQDESGMPNNRFLAERTGGTYSTLKVQPAELEDSGVYFCASSQAAGGGFLETQYFGPGTRLLVL.

This clonotype was counted between two and nine times. CDR3 nucleotide sequence: TGTGCCACCAGTGATTTTACAGGGGCAGATACGCAGTATTTT. The encoded protein is CATSDFTGADTQYF. This chain joins TRBV24-1 and TRBJ2-3; 7 bases align to TRBD1. This CDR3 is built from 14 residues. V shed 1 base, J shed 4 bases, and the junction held 1 base outside the gene matches. Per germline, CDR1 KGHDR and CDR2 SFDVKD.

The rearrangement links TRBV18 to TRBJ1-2, with a tentative D call TRBD1 (6 bases). The CDR3 has 15 amino acids. CDR1 is KGHSH and CDR2 is LQKENI in the germline V gene. V was cut by 3 bases and J by 8 bases, with 19 bases left in between. The CDR3 spells CASSPARVSGAGYTF. CDR3 coding DNA: TGTGCCAGCTCACCCGCCAGGGTGTCAGGGGCCGGCTACACCTTC.

This clonotype was seen a few times. The gene calls are TRBV5-1 and TRBJ2-7, with D possibly being TRBD1 (5 bases). CDR3 length: 16 residues. The V and J ends lost 0 bases and 2 bases respectively, with 15 bases between them. The germline V gene encodes CDR1 SGHRS and CDR2 YFSETQ. CDR3 sequence: CASSLVVQGNPYEQYF. In nucleotides, the CDR3 is TGCGCCAGCAGCTTGGTCGTCCAGGGAAACCCCTACGAGCAGTACTTC.